A selection of T cell receptor beta chains follows, all from one sample in a study of T cell changes during pregnancy in multiple sclerosis. The method was immunoSEQ multiplex PCR; TCRdb's version includes in-frame clones alone and lacks a portion of them. The sample shows fewer than 50,000 clones, 91% of them seen only once. Sequencing was performed on CD8+ T cells from peripheral blood mononuclear cells, taken after pregnancy. These receptors came from a female donor with multiple sclerosis, enrolled in a pregnancy study. CDR3s include the opening cysteine and the closing phenylalanine or tryptophan. A D gene is named only where the DNA matches it firmly. Clone size is stated in some rows and not others, as once, few, many or a class when expanded.

J: TRBJ1-1; size: once; V: TRBV11-2; D: -; DNA: TGTGCCAGCAGCTTCGATGGCCTTGAAGCTTTCTTT; CDR3: CASSFDGLEAFF
J: TRBJ1-4; size: -; V: TRBV1; D: -; DNA: TGCACCAGCAGCCTATTTAATGAAAAACTGTTTTTT; CDR3: CTSSLFNEKLFF
J: TRBJ2-3; size: -; V: TRBV2; D: TRBD2; DNA: TGTGCCAGCACTTGGACTAGCGGACCCACAGATACGCAGTATTTT; CDR3: CASTWTSGPTDTQYF
J: TRBJ2-1; size: -; V: TRBV7-9; D: TRBD1; DNA: TGTGCCACCTGGACAGGGGGCGGGGATGGGCAGTTCTTC; CDR3: CATWTGGGDGQFF
J: TRBJ2-3; size: -; V: TRBV4-1; D: TRBD1; DNA: TGCGCCAGCAATGGACAGGGCGATCCCCAATGGGATACGCAGTATTTT; CDR3: CASNGQGDPQWDTQYF
J: TRBJ1-2; size: -; V: TRBV5-1; D: -; DNA: TGCGCCAGCAGCTTGAGTAAACAGGGCCCGGATGGCTACACCTTC; CDR3: CASSLSKQGPDGYTF
J: TRBJ2-1; size: -; V: TRBV7-3; D: TRBD2; DNA: TGTGCCAGCAGCTTAAGTGTTAGCGGGGGGGCCGGTGAGCAGTTCTTC; CDR3: CASSLSVSGGAGEQFF
J: TRBJ2-7; size: -; V: TRBV7-8; D: -; DNA: TGTGCCAGCAGCCCCCCCGACAGAGGAGTCTACGAGCAGTACTTC; CDR3: CASSPPDRGVYEQYF
J: TRBJ2-5; size: once; V: TRBV11-2; D: TRBD2; DNA: TGTGCCAGCAGCTTAGGGGCGGGGGTAGGGGAGACCCAGTACTTC; CDR3: CASSLGAGVGETQYF
J: TRBJ2-1; size: once; V: TRBV5-1; D: TRBD1; DNA: TGCGCCAGCGGACCGGACAGGGTGACAAATGAGCAGTTCTTC; CDR3: CASGPDRVTNEQFF
J: TRBJ1-6; size: -; V: TRBV7-6; D: TRBD1; DNA: TGTGCCAGCAGCGAAAGGACAGGGGGTTCCTATAATTCACCCCTCCACTTT; CDR3: CASSERTGGSYNSPLHF
J: TRBJ1-6; size: -; V: TRBV6-4; D: -; DNA: TGTGCCAGCAGTGAGGGGCCCAATTCACCCCTCCACTTT; CDR3: CASSEGPNSPLHF
J: TRBJ2-1; size: -; V: TRBV2; D: -; DNA: TGTGCCAGCAGTTCCGCGGGTCCATACAACAATGAGCAGTTCTTC; CDR3: CASSSAGPYNNEQFF
J: TRBJ2-7; size: -; V: TRBV4-1; D: -; DNA: TGCGCCAGCAGCCCCGTCCGGGGTGGGTACGAGCAGTACTTC; CDR3: CASSPVRGGYEQYF
J: TRBJ1-1; size: -; V: TRBV11-3; D: -; DNA: TGTGCCAGCAGCTTAGATAGTTCCGGGGGAACTGAAGCTTTCTTT; CDR3: CASSLDSSGGTEAFF
J: TRBJ2-7; size: -; V: TRBV19; D: TRBD2; DNA: TGTGCCAGTAGTCCTGCGGGGGGGCCCGACGAGCAGTACTTC; CDR3: CASSPAGGPDEQYF
J: TRBJ2-7; size: -; V: TRBV27; D: TRBD1; DNA: TGTGCCAGCAGTTCATCGACTACAGGGGCCTCGAGCGAGCAGTACTTC; CDR3: CASSSSTTGASSEQYF
J: TRBJ1-3; size: once; V: TRBV6-5; D: -; DNA: TGTGCCAGCAGTGCCTCGGGGGGCATCGGAAACACCATATATTTT; CDR3: CASSASGGIGNTIYF
J: TRBJ1-2; size: -; V: TRBV11-2; D: TRBD1; DNA: TGTGCCAGCAGCCCGACAGGGGGGAGCTATGGCTACACCTTC; CDR3: CASSPTGGSYGYTF
J: TRBJ1-1; size: -; V: TRBV7-8; D: -; DNA: TGTGCCAGCAGCTTAAAAGGGGTAAACACTGAAGCTTTCTTT; CDR3: CASSLKGVNTEAFF
J: TRBJ2-7; size: -; V: TRBV5-6; D: -; DNA: TGTGCCAGCACCGCAGGGTGGGAAACTCACTACGAGCAGTACTTC; CDR3: CASTAGWETHYEQYF
J: TRBJ2-5; size: -; V: TRBV5-4; D: TRBD1; DNA: TGTGCCAGCAGCTCCGGGACAGGTGGTGAGACCCAGTACTTC; CDR3: CASSSGTGGETQYF
J: TRBJ2-7; size: -; V: TRBV27; D: -; DNA: TGTGCCAGCAAACAGGGCACCGAGCAGTACTTC; CDR3: CASKQGTEQYF
J: TRBJ2-1; size: -; V: TRBV13; D: TRBD2; DNA: TGTGCCAGCAGTATAGGACTAGCCCCCAATGAGCAGTTCTTC; CDR3: CASSIGLAPNEQFF
J: TRBJ2-3; size: -; V: TRBV4-2; D: TRBD2; DNA: TGTGCCAGCAGCCCTCCAACTAGCGGGGGGGCGAGAGATACGCAGTATTTT; CDR3: CASSPPTSGGARDTQYF
J: TRBJ1-5; size: -; V: TRBV5-1; D: -; DNA: TGCGCCAGCAGGGTAGCAGACGATCAGCCCCAGCATTTT; CDR3: CASRVADDQPQHF
J: TRBJ1-5; size: -; V: TRBV6-5; D: -; DNA: TGTGCCAGCAGTTACTCGGCAGGGGACAATCAGCCCCAGCATTTT; CDR3: CASSYSAGDNQPQHF
J: TRBJ1-1; size: -; V: TRBV27; D: -; DNA: TGTGCCAGCAGCCCAGGGTTTGACACTGAAGCTTTCTTT; CDR3: CASSPGFDTEAFF
J: TRBJ2-3; size: -; V: TRBV11-2; D: -; DNA: TGTGCCAGCAGCCGCCCGACTGGAACAAATGGGGATACGCAGTATTTT; CDR3: CASSRPTGTNGDTQYF
J: TRBJ2-5; size: once; V: TRBV7-9; D: TRBD2; DNA: TGTGCCAGCAGCGAGACTAGCGGGGGTTACTACCAAGAGACCCAGTACTTC; CDR3: CASSETSGGYYQETQYF
J: TRBJ1-5; size: medium-sized; V: TRBV27; D: -; DNA: TGTGCCAGCAGTCTGCAAGGGGACAATCAGCCCCAGCATTTT; CDR3: CASSLQGDNQPQHF
J: TRBJ2-1; size: -; V: TRBV6-5; D: -; DNA: TGTGCCAGCAGTTCCGGGACAAGCTACAATGAGCAGTTCTTC; CDR3: CASSSGTSYNEQFF
J: TRBJ2-7; size: -; V: TRBV7-3; D: TRBD1; DNA: TGTGCCAGCAGCTTAGACAGGGGGCTCGCCTACGAGCAGTACTTC; CDR3: CASSLDRGLAYEQYF
J: TRBJ2-5; size: -; V: TRBV7-3; D: TRBD2; DNA: TGTGCCAGCAGTCCTAGCGGGGGGGCATTTGAGACCCAGTACTTC; CDR3: CASSPSGGAFETQYF
J: TRBJ1-2; size: -; V: TRBV13; D: -; DNA: TGTGCCAGCAGCTTAGGGTCGGGGGGCTACACCTTC; CDR3: CASSLGSGGYTF
J: TRBJ2-1; size: -; V: TRBV19; D: TRBD2; DNA: TGTGCCAGTAGTACCTCGGCGGGGGGTTCCTACAATGAGCAGTTCTTC; CDR3: CASSTSAGGSYNEQFF
J: TRBJ2-1; size: -; V: TRBV19; D: TRBD1; DNA: TGTGCCAGTAGTCCGGGACAGGGGTATGAGCAGTTCTTC; CDR3: CASSPGQGYEQFF
J: TRBJ1-4; size: -; V: TRBV10-3; D: -; DNA: TGTGCCGGTAGGGGGGGAGGAGTTGAAAAACTGTTTTTT; CDR3: CAGRGGGVEKLFF
J: TRBJ1-2; size: -; V: TRBV19; D: TRBD1; DNA: TGTGCCAGTAGTTCCCGGACAGGGGAAACCTATGGCTACACCTTC; CDR3: CASSSRTGETYGYTF
J: TRBJ1-2; size: -; V: TRBV5-6; D: TRBD1; DNA: TGTGCCAGCAGCGATACTGACAGGGCGCATGGCTACACCTTC; CDR3: CASSDTDRAHGYTF
J: TRBJ1-3; size: -; V: TRBV13; D: -; DNA: TGTGCCAGCAGCTTGGGACAACCGAGCTCTGGAAACACCATATATTTT; CDR3: CASSLGQPSSGNTIYF
J: TRBJ2-7; size: -; V: TRBV13; D: -; DNA: TGTGCCAGCAGCTTAGAAAAACAGACCTACGAGCAGTACTTC; CDR3: CASSLEKQTYEQYF
J: TRBJ2-3; size: -; V: TRBV29-1; D: TRBD1; DNA: TGCAGCGCCGGCCCGGGACAGTCCACAGATACGCAGTATTTT; CDR3: CSAGPGQSTDTQYF
J: TRBJ2-1; size: -; V: TRBV27; D: TRBD2; DNA: TGTGCCAGCAGTCCCCGTAGGGTTGGGACTAGCGGGGGGGCCAATGAGCAGTTCTTC; CDR3: CASSPRRVGTSGGANEQFF
J: TRBJ2-2; size: -; V: TRBV7-3; D: TRBD1; DNA: TGTGCCAGCAGCTCGGGACAGGGTCCATCCGGGGAGCTGTTTTTT; CDR3: CASSSGQGPSGELFF